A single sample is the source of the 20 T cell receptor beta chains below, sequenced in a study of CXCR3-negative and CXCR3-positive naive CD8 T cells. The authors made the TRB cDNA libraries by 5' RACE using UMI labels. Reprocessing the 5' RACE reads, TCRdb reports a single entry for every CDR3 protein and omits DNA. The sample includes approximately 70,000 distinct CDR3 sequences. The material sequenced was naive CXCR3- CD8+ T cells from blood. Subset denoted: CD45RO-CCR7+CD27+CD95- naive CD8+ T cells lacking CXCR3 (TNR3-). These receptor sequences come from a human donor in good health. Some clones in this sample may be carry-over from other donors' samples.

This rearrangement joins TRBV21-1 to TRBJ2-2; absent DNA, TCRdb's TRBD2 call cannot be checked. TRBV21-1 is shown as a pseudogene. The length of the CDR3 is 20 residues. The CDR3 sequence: CASSKEKRTSGRDNTGELFF.

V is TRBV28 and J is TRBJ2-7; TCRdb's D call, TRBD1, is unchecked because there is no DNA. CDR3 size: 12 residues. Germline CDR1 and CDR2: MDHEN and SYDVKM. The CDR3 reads CASSLTGVEQYF.

The CDR3 spells CASSQWGGPQGEQFF. The chain has TRBV14 and TRBJ2-1; the D gene TCRdb calls, TRBD2, cannot be checked with no DNA. CDR3 length: 15 amino acids. Germline CDR1 and CDR2: SGHDN and FVKESK.

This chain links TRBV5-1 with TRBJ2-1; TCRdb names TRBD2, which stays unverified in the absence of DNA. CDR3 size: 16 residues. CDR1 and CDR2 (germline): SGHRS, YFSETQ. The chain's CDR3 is CASSLVAGGSYNEQLF. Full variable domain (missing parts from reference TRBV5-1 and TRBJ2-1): KAGVTQTPRYLIKTRGQQVTLSCSPISGHRSVSWYQQTPGQGLQFLFEYFSETQRNKGNFPGRFSGRQFSNSRSEMNVSTLELGDSALYLCASSLVAGGSYNEQLFGPGTRLTVL.

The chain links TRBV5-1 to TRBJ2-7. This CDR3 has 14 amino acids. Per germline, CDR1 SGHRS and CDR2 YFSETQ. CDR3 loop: CASSLNGDSYEQYF.

The CDR3 here is CASSEGLEQFF. The chain employs TRBV2 and TRBJ2-1; TCRdb outputs TRBD2, but without DNA this stays unchecked. Germline V CDR1 and CDR2: SNHLY, FYNNEI. The CDR3 length is 11 residues.

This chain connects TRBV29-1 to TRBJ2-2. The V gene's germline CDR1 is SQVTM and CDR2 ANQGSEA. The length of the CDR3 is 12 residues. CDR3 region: CSVESHTGELFF.

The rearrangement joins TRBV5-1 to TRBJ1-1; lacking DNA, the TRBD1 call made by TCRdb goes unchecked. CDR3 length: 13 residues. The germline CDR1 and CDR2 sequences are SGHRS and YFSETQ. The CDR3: CASSGTGTGEAFF. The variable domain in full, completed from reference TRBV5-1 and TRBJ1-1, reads KAGVTQTPRYLIKTRGQQVTLSCSPISGHRSVSWYQQTPGQGLQFLFEYFSETQRNKGNFPGRFSGRQFSNSRSEMNVSTLELGDSALYLCASSGTGTGEAFFGQGTRLTVV.

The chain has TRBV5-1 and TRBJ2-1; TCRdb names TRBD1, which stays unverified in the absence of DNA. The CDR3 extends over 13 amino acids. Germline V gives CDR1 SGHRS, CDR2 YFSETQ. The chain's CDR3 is CASSGDSYNEQFF.

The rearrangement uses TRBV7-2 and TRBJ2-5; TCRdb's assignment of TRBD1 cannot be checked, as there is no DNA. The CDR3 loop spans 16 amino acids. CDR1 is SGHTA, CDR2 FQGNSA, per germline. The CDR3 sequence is CASSLDSFAGDETQYF. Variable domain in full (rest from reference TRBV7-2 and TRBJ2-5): GAGVSQSPSNKVTEKGKDVELRCDPISGHTALYWYRQSLGQGLEFLIYFQGNSAPDKSGLPSDRFSAERTGGSVSTLTIQRTQQEDSAVYLCASSLDSFAGDETQYFGPGTRLLVL.

The CDR3 loop reads CASRSHRDSPLHF. This sequence joins TRBV7-3 and TRBJ1-6; TCRdb selects TRBD1, and the lack of DNA leaves this call unchecked. This CDR3 has 13 residues. Germline V gene sequence: CDR1 SGHTA, CDR2 FQGTGA.

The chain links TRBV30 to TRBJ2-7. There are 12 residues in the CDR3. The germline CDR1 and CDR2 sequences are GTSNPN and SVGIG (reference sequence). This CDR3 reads CAWSGQGYEQYF.

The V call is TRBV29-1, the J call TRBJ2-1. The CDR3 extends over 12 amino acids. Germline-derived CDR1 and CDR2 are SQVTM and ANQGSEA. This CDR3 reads CSVEAREDEQFF.

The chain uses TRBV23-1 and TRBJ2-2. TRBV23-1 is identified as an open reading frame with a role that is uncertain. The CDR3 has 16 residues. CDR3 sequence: CASSLPKTANTGELFF.

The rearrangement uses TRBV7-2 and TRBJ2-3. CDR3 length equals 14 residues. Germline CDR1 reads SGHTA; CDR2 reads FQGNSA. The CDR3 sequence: CASRSTHPRDTQYF.

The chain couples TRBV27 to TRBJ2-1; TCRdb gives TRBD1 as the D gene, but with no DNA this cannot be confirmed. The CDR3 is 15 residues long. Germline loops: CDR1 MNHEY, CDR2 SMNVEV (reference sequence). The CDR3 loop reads CASSLADRGYNEQFF.

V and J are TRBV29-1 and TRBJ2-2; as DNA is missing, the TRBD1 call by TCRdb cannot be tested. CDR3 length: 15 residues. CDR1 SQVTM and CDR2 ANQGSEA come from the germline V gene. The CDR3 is CSVEETGVNTGELFF.

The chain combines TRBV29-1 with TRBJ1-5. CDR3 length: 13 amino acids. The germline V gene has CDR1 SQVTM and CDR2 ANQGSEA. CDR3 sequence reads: CSARSREGQPQHF.

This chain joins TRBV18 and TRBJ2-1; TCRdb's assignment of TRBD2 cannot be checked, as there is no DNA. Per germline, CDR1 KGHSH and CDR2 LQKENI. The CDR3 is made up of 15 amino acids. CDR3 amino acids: CASSPPELADNEQFF.

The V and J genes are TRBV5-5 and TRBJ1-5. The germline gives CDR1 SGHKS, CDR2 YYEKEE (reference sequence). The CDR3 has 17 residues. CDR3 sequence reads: CASSPHGYEYSNQPQHF.